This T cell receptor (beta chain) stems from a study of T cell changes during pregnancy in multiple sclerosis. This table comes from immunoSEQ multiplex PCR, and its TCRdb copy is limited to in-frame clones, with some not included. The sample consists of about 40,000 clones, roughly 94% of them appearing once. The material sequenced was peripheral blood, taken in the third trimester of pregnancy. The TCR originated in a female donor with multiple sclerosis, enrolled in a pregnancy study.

CDR3 nucleotides: TGTGCCAGCAGTTTAACACCCAATCGTGGGGCCAACGTCCTGACTTTC. Translated, it gives CASSLTPNRGANVLTF. This sequence joins TRBV27 and TRBJ2-6; D gene ambiguous. The germline V gene has CDR1 MNHEY and CDR2 SMNVEV (reference sequence). The CDR3 has 16 amino acids. Deletions cut 2 bases from V and 3 bases from J, with 11 bases between.